Described below is a single T cell receptor (beta chain) sequence and its context. Antigen: not known. This sample is drawn from a study of CD8+CD57+ T cells in acquired aplastic anemia. Across the study: On average, sorted CD4+ and CD8+ cells gave approximately 3 ug of DNA. CD4+ cell libraries from healthy donors averaged about 10.8 million reads. Study conclusions and caveats: Patients and controls shared 25 to 30 CD8+ CDR3 sequences.

From germline, CDR1 is SEHNR and CDR2 FQNEAQ (reference sequence). The CDR3 totals 13 residues. Trimming pared 4 bases from V and 6 bases from J, leaving 13 bases between. Template material for TCR beta VDJ and CDR3 profiling consisted of genomic DNA. TCRdb ran MiXCR on the reads and lists one entry per CDR3 protein. The sample has some 150,000 distinct CDR3 sequences, roughly 40% seen once. This receptor was taken from a human donor in good health, serving as a control. The chain is built from TRBV7-9 and TRBJ2-7; tentative D call: TRBD2 (5 bases). The sequencing sample was made of sorted CD4+, CD8+, or CD8+CD57+ T cells (not recorded which) from PBMCs. The CDR3 reads CASSSRGSSEQYF. The CDR3 bases are TGTGCCAGCAGCTCACGGGGTTCTAGCGAGCAGTACTTC.